Below, 24 T cell receptor beta chains from the same sample are listed, as sequenced in a study of cytomegalovirus exposure and HLA in healthy donors. Primers: 60 Vbeta forward and 13 Jbeta reverse. Data came from immunoSEQ multiplex PCR; TCRdb stores just in-frame clones and leaves some out. There are about 130,000 clones in the sample; just under 85% occur only once, and around 3% lies in the top ten. The sample comprised PBMCs. These TCRs come from a boy aged 2-9 years in good health and CMV-seronegative.

V usage is TRBV7-9 and J usage is TRBJ1-5; weak D call: TRBD1 (5 bases). The CDR3 is made up of 14 amino acids. V lost 1 base, J lost 10 bases, and 14 bases lay in between. The germline V gene encodes CDR1 SEHNR and CDR2 FQNEAQ (reference sequence). The CDR3 region is CASSLETVPHPQHF. The CDR3 DNA follows: TGTGCCAGCAGCTTAGAGACAGTGCCTCACCCCCAGCATTTT. The variable domain in full, with the rest retrieved from reference TRBV7-9 and TRBJ1-5, is DTGVSQNPRHKITKRGQNVTFRCDPISEHNRLYWYRQTLGQGPEFLTYFQNEAQLEKSRLLSDRFSAERPKGSFSTLEIQRTEQGDSAMYLCASSLETVPHPQHFGDGTRLSIL.

This clone was observed a few times. The gene calls are TRBV5-6 and TRBJ1-2, with TRBD1 matching over 11 bases. This CDR3 region has 14 residues. Germline V gene lookup returns CDR1 SGHDT and CDR2 YYEEEE. J was trimmed by 6 bases and V by 4 bases; bases with no gene match: 5. This chain's CDR3 is CASSTGTGGNGYTF. CDR3 bases: TGTGCCAGCAGCACCGGGACAGGGGGAAATGGCTACACCTTC.

The chain combines TRBV9 with TRBJ2-1; 12 bases fit TRBD2. V dropped 4 bases and J dropped 8; count of bases not matched to a gene: 13. The CDR3 consists of 17 residues. Germline V CDR1 and CDR2: SGDLS, YYNGEE. CDR3 DNA sequence: TGTGCCAGCAGCCCTTACCCTAGCGGGGGGGCCCTGGATGAGCAGTTCTTC. Protein sequence: CASSPYPSGGALDEQFF.

The chain has TRBV9 and TRBJ1-1, with 7 bases identical to TRBD1. V was clipped by 3 bases and J by 2 bases; unmatched bases: 4. CDR3 length: 14 residues. Germline V gene sequence: CDR1 SGDLS, CDR2 YYNGEE. The CDR3 loop reads CASSDGTVNTEAFF. In nucleotides, the CDR3 is TGTGCCAGCAGCGACGGGACAGTTAACACTGAAGCTTTCTTT.

The rearrangement uses TRBV4-3 and TRBJ1-3; D gene uncertain. CDR1 and CDR2 from the germline V gene are LGHNA and YSLEER. The CDR3 covers 16 residues. Between the trimmed V and J ends, which lost 1 base and 0 bases, there was a span of 10 bases. The DNA for the CDR3 is TGCGCCAGCAGCCAAGCTGCGATATACTCTGGAAACACCATATATTTT. This encodes CASSQAAIYSGNTIYF.

V usage is TRBV30 and J usage is TRBJ2-1; 14 nucleotides align to TRBD2. The trim removed 4 bases at V and 9 bases at J, leaving 8 bases unmatched. This CDR3 has 15 residues. Germline V gives CDR1 GTSNPN, CDR2 SVGIG (reference sequence). DNA of the CDR3: TGTGCCTGGACCCCGGGACTAGCGGGAGTTAGTGAGCAGTTCTTC. Its translation is CAWTPGLAGVSEQFF.

The V call is TRBV7-9, the J call TRBJ2-7; 12 bases line up with TRBD1. V shed 5 bases, J shed 3 bases, and the junction held 11 bases outside the gene matches. The CDR3 is 17 amino acids. Germline V gene data show CDR1 as SEHNR and CDR2 as FQNEAQ (reference sequence). CDR3 coding DNA: TGTGCCAGCAGCCGGGGACAGGGGGCCATCAAATTCTACGAGCAGTACTTC. Translation: CASSRGQGAIKFYEQYF.

The chain uses TRBV19 and TRBJ1-1, with TRBD1 identical over 7 bases. Germline values: CDR1 LNHDA, CDR2 SQIVND (reference sequence). Trimming cost V 8 bases and J 0 bases; bases outside gene matches: 9. This CDR3 contains 15 residues. CDR3 amino acids: CASFYRGPLNTEAFF. The CDR3 DNA reads as TGTGCCAGTTTTTACAGGGGTCCTTTGAACACTGAAGCTTTCTTT.

The rearrangement links TRBV15 to TRBJ2-5; D is uncertain. Germline CDR1 reads LNHNV; CDR2 reads YYDKDF (reference sequence). With 0 bases removed from V and 5 bases from J, the gap between germline ends came to 4 bases. CDR3 size: 12 residues. Here the CDR3 reads CATSRDHETQYF. The CDR3 DNA is TGTGCCACCAGCAGAGATCATGAGACCCAGTACTTC.

The rearrangement joins TRBV28 to TRBJ2-7; D is possibly TRBD1 (8 bases). The CDR3 length is 16 residues. Germline V gives CDR1 MDHEN, CDR2 SYDVKM. The V gene lost 5 bases and the J gene lost 4 bases, with 21 bases spanning the gap. The CDR3 protein is CASSLGGAGGVYEQYV. Here the CDR3 DNA reads TGTGCCAGCAGTCTGGGGGGGGCAGGGGGCGTGTACGAGCAGTACGTC.

This clone was seen only a few times. The V gene is TRBV5-1, the J gene TRBJ2-2, with TRBD2 matching 9 bases. CDR1 SGHRS and CDR2 YFSETQ come from the germline V gene. CDR3 length equals 16 residues. V lost 3 bases and J lost 5; bases outside the gene matches: 8. The CDR3 region is CASSSIAGAGTGELFF. The CDR3, as DNA: TGCGCCAGCAGCTCAATAGCGGGAGCAGGTACCGGGGAGCTGTTTTTT.

CDR3 protein: CASSYARESEQYF. The CDR3 DNA sequence: TGTGCCAGCAGTTATGCCAGGGAAAGTGAGCAGTACTTC. This chain connects TRBV6-5 to TRBJ2-5; tentative D call: TRBD1 (5 bases). Germline V gene sequence: CDR1 MNHEY, CDR2 SVGAGI. The CDR3 sequence is 13 residues long. V shed 3 bases and J shed 11 bases, with 16 bases lying between them.

CDR3 sequence (DNA): TGTGCCAGCCTCCGAGATGGGGACAACGCTTACAATGAGCAGTTCTTC. Residues: CASLRDGDNAYNEQFF. The rearrangement uses TRBV6-6 and TRBJ2-1; D might be TRBD1 (6 bases). The V gene's germline CDR1 is MNHNY and CDR2 SVGAGI (reference sequence). Trimming took 8 bases from V and 4 from J, leaving 21 bases between them. The CDR3 loop spans 16 amino acids.

This sequence joins TRBV15 and TRBJ2-4; weak D call: TRBD1 (5 bases). The ends were cut back, 5 bases at V and 2 bases at J, with 13 bases in the middle. The CDR3 sequence is 15 residues long. Germline V gives CDR1 LNHNV, CDR2 YYDKDF (reference sequence). The CDR3 nucleotides read TGTGCCACCAGCTATTCTTCAGGGACCAAAAACATTCAGTACTTC. Protein product: CATSYSSGTKNIQYF.

This chain links TRBV30 with TRBJ1-1, with D possibly matching TRBD1 (6 bases). CDR1 and CDR2 from the germline V gene are GTSNPN and SVGIG (reference sequence). The V and J ends lost 0 bases and 3 bases respectively, with 11 bases between them. The CDR3 contains 14 residues. The chain's CDR3 is CAWSVEGDYTEAFF. Written as DNA, the CDR3 is TGTGCCTGGAGTGTAGAGGGGGATTACACTGAAGCTTTCTTT.

The CDR3 loop reads CSVDASSGNTIYF. CDR3 DNA: TGCAGCGTTGACGCGAGCTCTGGAAACACCATATATTTT. The chain is built from TRBV29-1 and TRBJ1-3; no definite D call. Deletions cut 3 bases from V and 0 bases from J, with 6 bases between. CDR3 length: 13 residues. CDR1 and CDR2 (germline): SQVTM, ANQGSEA. Supplemented by reference TRBV29-1 and TRBJ1-3, the full variable domain reads SAVISQKPSRDICQRGTSLTIQCQVDSQVTMMFWYRQQPGQSLTLIATANQGSEATYESGFVIDKFPISRPNLTFSTLTVSNMSPEDSSIYLCSVDASSGNTIYFGEGSWLTVV.

In the case of this clone: Germline is not matched at one junction end, which may reflect a read error. This rearrangement joins TRBV18 to TRBJ1-1; 7 bases fit TRBD1. Per germline, CDR1 KGHSH and CDR2 LQKENI. This CDR3 comprises 11 residues. Here the CDR3 DNA reads TGTGCCAGCTCACCGGAGGGGGCGACTTATTTT. It encodes CASSPEGATYF.

V gene TRBV28 combines with J gene TRBJ2-2; D unresolved. Trimming stripped 8 bases from V and 4 bases from J, with 8 bases between. Germline V gives CDR1 MDHEN, CDR2 SYDVKM. The CDR3 is 12 amino acids. Here the CDR3 reads CASYSGTGELFF. Here the CDR3 DNA reads TGTGCCAGCTATTCAGGCACCGGGGAGCTGTTTTTT.

This rearrangement joins TRBV2 to TRBJ2-3; TRBD2 matches at 14 bases. The CDR3 is 15 amino acids. Germline loops: CDR1 SNHLY, CDR2 FYNNEI. V dropped 4 bases and J dropped 7; count of bases not matched to a gene: 4. The CDR3 reads CASSGLAGGRNTQYF. The CDR3 DNA follows: TGTGCCAGCAGTGGACTAGCGGGGGGGCGGAATACGCAGTATTTT.

V gene TRBV2 combines with J gene TRBJ1-5, with 7 bases that match TRBD1. CDR1 and CDR2 from the germline V gene are SNHLY and FYNNEI. J lost 4 bases, V lost 7 bases, and 4 bases had no gene match. The CDR3 runs 13 residues. The chain's CDR3 is CASTDRANQPQHF. CDR3 coding DNA: TGTGCCAGCACCGACAGGGCTAATCAGCCCCAGCATTTT.

About this clone itself: Additional DNA sequences in this sample encode the identical CDR3. The chain links TRBV18 to TRBJ1-5, with unresolved D. V lost 2 bases, J lost 0 bases, and 5 bases lay in between. CDR3 length: 14 residues. Germline V gene sequence: CDR1 KGHSH, CDR2 LQKENI. CDR3 amino acids: CASSPGGSNQPQHF. The DNA of the CDR3 is TGTGCCAGCTCACCAGGAGGTAGCAATCAGCCCCAGCATTTT.

This chain joins TRBV5-7 and TRBJ2-1; D perhaps matches TRBD2 (6 bases). TRBV5-7 is an open reading frame whose function is uncertain. This CDR3 is built from 19 residues. Trimming stripped 1 base from V and 6 bases from J, with 26 bases between. CDR3: CASSLTVRRGGQPVNEQFF. The CDR3 DNA is TGTGCCAGCAGCTTGACAGTGAGGCGGGGCGGGCAGCCCGTCAATGAGCAGTTCTTC.

The chain recombines TRBV9 with TRBJ1-2; D gene unclear. Germline CDR1 and CDR2: SGDLS and YYNGEE. The V gene lost 0 bases and the J gene lost 4 bases, with 10 bases spanning the gap. This CDR3 spans 14 amino acids. The CDR3 loop is CASSVEEVFYGYTF. CDR3 nucleotide sequence: TGTGCCAGCAGCGTAGAGGAGGTTTTCTATGGCTACACCTTC. Full variable domain (remainder filled in from reference TRBV9 and TRBJ1-2): DSGVTQTPKHLITATGQRVTLRCSPRSGDLSVYWYQQSLDQGLQFLIQYYNGEERAKGNILERFSAQQFPDLHSELNLSSLELGDSALYFCASSVEEVFYGYTFGSGTRLTVV.

The V call is TRBV5-4, the J call TRBJ1-1; 9 positions match TRBD1. Germline CDR1 and CDR2: SGHNT and YYREEE (reference sequence). V shed 4 bases, J shed 12 bases, and the junction held 10 bases outside the gene matches. The CDR3 is made up of 13 amino acids. The CDR3 spells CASSQTGGRPTFF. CDR3 nucleotides: TGTGCCAGCAGCCAAACAGGGGGCCGACCTACTTTCTTT.